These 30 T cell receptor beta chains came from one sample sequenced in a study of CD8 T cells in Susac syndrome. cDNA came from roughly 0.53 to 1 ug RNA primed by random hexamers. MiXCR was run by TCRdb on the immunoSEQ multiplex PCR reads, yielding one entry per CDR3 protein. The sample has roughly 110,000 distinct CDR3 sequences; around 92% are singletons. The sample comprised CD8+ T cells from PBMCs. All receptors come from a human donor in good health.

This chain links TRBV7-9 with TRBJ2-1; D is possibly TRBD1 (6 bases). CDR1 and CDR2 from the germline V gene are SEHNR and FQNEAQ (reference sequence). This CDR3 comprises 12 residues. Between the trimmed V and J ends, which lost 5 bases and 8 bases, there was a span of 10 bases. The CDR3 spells CASSTQGYEQFF. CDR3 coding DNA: TGTGCCAGCAGCACACAGGGTTATGAGCAGTTCTTC.

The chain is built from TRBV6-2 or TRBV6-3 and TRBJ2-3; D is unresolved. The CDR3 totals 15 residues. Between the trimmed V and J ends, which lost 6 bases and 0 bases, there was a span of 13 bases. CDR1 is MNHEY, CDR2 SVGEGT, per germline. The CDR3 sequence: CASRSRRFSTDTQYF. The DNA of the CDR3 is TGTGCCAGCAGATCACGCAGGTTTAGCACAGATACGCAGTATTTT.

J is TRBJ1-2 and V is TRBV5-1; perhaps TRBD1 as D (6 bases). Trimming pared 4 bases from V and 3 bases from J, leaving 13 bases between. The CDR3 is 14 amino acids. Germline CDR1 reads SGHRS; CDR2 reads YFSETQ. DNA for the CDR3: TGCGCCAGCAGCCTGGAAGCAGGGGACTATGGCTACACCTTC. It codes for CASSLEAGDYGYTF.

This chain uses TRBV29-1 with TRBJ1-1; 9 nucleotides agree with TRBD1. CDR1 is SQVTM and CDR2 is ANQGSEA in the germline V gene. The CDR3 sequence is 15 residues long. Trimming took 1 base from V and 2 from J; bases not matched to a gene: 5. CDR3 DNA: TGCAGCGTTGAAGCAAACAGGGGGCCAAACACTGAAGCTTTCTTT. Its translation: CSVEANRGPNTEAFF.

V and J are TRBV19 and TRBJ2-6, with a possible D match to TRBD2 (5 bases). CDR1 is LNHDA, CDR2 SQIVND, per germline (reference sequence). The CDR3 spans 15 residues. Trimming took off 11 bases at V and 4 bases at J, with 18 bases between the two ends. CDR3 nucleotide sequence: TGTGCCGCGAGCGATCAAAGGAGGGGGGCCAACGTCCTGACTTTC. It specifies CAASDQRRGANVLTF.

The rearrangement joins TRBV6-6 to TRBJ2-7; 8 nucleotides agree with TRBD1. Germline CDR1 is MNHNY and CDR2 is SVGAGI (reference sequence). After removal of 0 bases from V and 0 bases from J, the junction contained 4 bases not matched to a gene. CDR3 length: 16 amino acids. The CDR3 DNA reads TGTGCCAGCAGTTACTCGCAGGGGGCGGGCTCCTACGAGCAGTACTTC. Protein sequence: CASSYSQGAGSYEQYF.

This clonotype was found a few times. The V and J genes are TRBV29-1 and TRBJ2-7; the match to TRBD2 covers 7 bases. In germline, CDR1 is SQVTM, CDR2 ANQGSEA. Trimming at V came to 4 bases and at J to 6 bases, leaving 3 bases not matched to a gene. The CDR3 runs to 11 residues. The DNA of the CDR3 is TGCAGCGTTGCTAGCGGCGGCGAGCAGTACTTC. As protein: CSVASGGEQYF.

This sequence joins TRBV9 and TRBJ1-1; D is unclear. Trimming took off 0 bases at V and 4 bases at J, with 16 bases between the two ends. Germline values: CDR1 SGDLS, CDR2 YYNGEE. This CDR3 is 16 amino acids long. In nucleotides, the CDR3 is TGTGCCAGCAGCGTAGGCGGGTCTATTGGTGGCACTGAAGCTTTCTTT. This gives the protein CASSVGGSIGGTEAFF.

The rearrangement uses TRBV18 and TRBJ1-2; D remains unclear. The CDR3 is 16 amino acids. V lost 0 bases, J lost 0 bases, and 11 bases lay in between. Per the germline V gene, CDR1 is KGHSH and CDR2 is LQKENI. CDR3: CASSPPYGKSNYGYTF. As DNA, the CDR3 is TGTGCCAGCTCACCACCTTACGGGAAATCTAACTATGGCTACACCTTC.

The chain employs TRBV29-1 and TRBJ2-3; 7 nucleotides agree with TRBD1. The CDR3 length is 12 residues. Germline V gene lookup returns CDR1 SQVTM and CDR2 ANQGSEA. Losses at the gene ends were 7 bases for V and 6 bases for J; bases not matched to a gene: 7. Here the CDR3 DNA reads TGCAGCGCCGATCGACAGGGTGATACGCAGTATTTT. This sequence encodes CSADRQGDTQYF.

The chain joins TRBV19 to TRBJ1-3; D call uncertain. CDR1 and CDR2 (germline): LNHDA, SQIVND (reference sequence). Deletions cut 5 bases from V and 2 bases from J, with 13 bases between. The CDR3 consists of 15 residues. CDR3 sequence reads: CASSLEGNPGNTIYF. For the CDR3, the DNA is TGTGCCAGTAGTTTGGAGGGTAATCCTGGAAACACCATATATTTT.

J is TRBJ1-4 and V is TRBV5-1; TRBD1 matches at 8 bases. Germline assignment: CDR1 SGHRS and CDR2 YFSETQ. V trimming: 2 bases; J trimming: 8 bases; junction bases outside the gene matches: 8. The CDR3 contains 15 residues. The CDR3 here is CASSFTPDRVEKLFF. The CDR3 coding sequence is TGCGCCAGCAGCTTCACCCCGGACAGGGTAGAAAAACTGTTTTTT.

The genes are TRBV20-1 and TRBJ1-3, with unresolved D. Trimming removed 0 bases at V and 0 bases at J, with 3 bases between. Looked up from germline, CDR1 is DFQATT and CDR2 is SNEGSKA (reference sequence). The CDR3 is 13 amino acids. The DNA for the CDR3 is TGCAGTGCTAGAGAAGACTCTGGAAACACCATATATTTT. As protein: CSAREDSGNTIYF.

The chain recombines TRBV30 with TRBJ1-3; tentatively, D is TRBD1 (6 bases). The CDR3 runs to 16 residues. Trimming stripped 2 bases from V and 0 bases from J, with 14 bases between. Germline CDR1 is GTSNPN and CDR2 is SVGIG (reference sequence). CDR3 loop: CAWSMPGGASGNTIYF. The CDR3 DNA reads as TGTGCCTGGAGTATGCCGGGGGGGGCCTCTGGAAACACCATATATTTT.

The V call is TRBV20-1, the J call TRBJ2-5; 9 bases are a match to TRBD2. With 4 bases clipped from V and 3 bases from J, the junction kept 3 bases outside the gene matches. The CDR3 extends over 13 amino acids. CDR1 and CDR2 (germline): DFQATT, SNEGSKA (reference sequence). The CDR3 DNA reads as TGCAGTGCTACCGGGACTAGCAAAGAGACCCAGTACTTC. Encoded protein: CSATGTSKETQYF.

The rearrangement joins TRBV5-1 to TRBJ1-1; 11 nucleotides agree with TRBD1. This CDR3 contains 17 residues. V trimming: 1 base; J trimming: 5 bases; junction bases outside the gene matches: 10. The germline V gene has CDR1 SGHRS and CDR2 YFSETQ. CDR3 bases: TGCGCCAGCAGCTTGAATGTAGGGACAGGGGGAGCAACTGAAGCTTTCTTT. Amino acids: CASSLNVGTGGATEAFF.

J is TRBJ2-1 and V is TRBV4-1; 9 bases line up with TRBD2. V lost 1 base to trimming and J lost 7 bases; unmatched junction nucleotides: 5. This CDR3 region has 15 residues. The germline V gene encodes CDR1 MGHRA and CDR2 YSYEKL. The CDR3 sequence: CASSQVAGGPNEQFF. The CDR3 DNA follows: TGCGCCAGCAGCCAAGTTGCGGGGGGGCCTAATGAGCAGTTCTTC.

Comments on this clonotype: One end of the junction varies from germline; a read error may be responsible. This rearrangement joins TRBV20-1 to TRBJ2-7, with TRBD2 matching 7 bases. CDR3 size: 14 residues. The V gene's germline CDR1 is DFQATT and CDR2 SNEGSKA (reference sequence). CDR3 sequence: CSARGAGNHHEQYF. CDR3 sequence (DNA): TGCAGTGCTAGAGGAGCGGGAAATCACCACGAACAGTACTTC.

CDR3 nucleotides: TGTGCCAGCACCATGGCTTACAATGAGCAGTTCTTC. This codes for CASTMAYNEQFF. V is TRBV7-2 and J is TRBJ2-1, with D unresolved. This CDR3 has 12 residues. V lost 7 bases, J lost 4 bases, and 8 bases lay in between. CDR1 and CDR2 from the germline V gene are SGHTA and FQGNSA. Variable domain in full (rest from reference TRBV7-2 and TRBJ2-1): GAGVSQSPSNKVTEKGKDVELRCDPISGHTALYWYRQSLGQGLEFLIYFQGNSAPDKSGLPSDRFSAERTGGSVSTLTIQRTQQEDSAVYLCASTMAYNEQFFGPGTRLTVL.

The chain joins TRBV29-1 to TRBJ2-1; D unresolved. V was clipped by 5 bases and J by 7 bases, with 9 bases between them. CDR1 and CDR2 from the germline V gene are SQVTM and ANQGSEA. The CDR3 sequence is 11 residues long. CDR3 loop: CSVRLGNEQFF. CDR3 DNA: TGCAGCGTTAGGTTGGGGAATGAGCAGTTCTTC.

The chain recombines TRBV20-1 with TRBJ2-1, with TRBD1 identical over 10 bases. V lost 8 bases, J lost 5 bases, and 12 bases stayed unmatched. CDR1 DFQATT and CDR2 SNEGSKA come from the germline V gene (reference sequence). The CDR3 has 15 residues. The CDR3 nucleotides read TGCAGTACCCGACTCGGGACAGGGGCTCACAATGAGCAGTTCTTC. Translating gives CSTRLGTGAHNEQFF.

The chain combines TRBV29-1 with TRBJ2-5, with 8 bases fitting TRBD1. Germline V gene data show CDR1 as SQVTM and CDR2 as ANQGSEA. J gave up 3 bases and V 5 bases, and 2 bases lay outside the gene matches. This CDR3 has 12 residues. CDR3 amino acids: CSVSQGEETQYF. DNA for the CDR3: TGCAGCGTTTCACAGGGGGAAGAGACCCAGTACTTC.

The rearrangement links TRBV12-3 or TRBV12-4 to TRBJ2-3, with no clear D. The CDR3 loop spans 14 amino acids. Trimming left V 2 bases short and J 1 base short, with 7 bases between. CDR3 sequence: CASSLFTGTDTQYF. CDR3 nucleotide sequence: TGTGCCAGCAGTTTATTTACCGGCACAGATACGCAGTATTTT.

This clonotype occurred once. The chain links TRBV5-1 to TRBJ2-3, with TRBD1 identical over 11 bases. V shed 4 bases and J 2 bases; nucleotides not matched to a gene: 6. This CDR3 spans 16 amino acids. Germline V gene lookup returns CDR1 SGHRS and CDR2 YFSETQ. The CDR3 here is CASSSGQGANTDTQYF. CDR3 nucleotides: TGCGCCAGCAGCAGCGGACAGGGGGCAAACACAGATACGCAGTATTTT. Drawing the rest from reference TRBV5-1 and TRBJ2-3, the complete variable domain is KAGVTQTPRYLIKTRGQQVTLSCSPISGHRSVSWYQQTPGQGLQFLFEYFSETQRNKGNFPGRFSGRQFSNSRSEMNVSTLELGDSALYLCASSSGQGANTDTQYFGPGTRLTVL.

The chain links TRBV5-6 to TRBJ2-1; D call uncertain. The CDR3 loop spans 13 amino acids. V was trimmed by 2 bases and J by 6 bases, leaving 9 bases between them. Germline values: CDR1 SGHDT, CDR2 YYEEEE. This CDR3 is CASSFTMSNEQFF. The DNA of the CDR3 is TGTGCCAGCAGCTTCACGATGAGCAATGAGCAGTTCTTC.

CDR3 DNA sequence: TGCAGCGTCGTCACCGGGACAGGGGTTGATCAGCCCCAGCATTTT. Translated: CSVVTGTGVDQPQHF. The chain recombines TRBV29-1 with TRBJ1-5; 10 nucleotides match TRBD1. J was trimmed by 5 bases and V by 6 bases; bases with no gene match: 10. The CDR3 has 15 residues. Germline V gene lookup returns CDR1 SQVTM and CDR2 ANQGSEA.

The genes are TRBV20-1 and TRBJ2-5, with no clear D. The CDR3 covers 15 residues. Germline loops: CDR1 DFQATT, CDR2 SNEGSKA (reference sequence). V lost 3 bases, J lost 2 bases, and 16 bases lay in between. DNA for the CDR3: TGCAGTGCTAGTCGGGCCCTGGGGTTACAAGAGACCCAGTACTTC. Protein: CSASRALGLQETQYF.

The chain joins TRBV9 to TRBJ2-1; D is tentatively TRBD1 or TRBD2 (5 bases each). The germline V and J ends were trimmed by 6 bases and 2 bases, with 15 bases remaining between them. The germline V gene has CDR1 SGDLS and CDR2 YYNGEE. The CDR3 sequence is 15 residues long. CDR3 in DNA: TGTGCCAGCACCCTGGGGGACGCCCCCTACAATGAGCAGTTCTTC. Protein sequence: CASTLGDAPYNEQFF.

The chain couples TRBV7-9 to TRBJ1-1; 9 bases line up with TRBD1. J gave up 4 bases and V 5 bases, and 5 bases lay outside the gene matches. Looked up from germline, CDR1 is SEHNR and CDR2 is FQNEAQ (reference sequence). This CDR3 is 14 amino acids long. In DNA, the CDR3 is TGTGCCAGCAGCCGGTCGGACAGGGGCACTGAAGCTTTCTTT. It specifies CASSRSDRGTEAFF.

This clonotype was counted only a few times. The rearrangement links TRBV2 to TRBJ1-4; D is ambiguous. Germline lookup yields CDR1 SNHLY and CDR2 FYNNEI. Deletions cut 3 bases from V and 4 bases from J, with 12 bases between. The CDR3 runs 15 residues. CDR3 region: CASSEAFRGNEKLFF. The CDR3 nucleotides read TGTGCCAGCAGTGAGGCCTTTCGGGGTAATGAAAAACTGTTTTTT.